This TCR beta chain derives from a study of vaccination effects on CD4 cells after COVID-19. Under the ViraFEST assay, PBMC were stimulated with viral peptide pools so that antigen-specific CD4+ T cells expanded. Sequencing was performed afterwards. The culture ran for approximately 10 days before CD4+ T cells were isolated. Each participant received a vaccine that was either BNT162b2 or mRNA-1273, given as two doses. Profiled with immunoSEQ multiplex PCR; TCRdb holds only in-frame clones, not every one. The data contain around 23,000 clones, 76% of them seen just once; the ten biggest clones take up roughly 9.2%. Trimming pared 1 base from V and 0 bases from J, leaving 10 bases between. Germline V gene data show CDR1 as SGDLS and CDR2 as YYNGEE. This CDR3 comprises 15 residues. On this clone itself: Its target is not known.

This receptor was obtained from a human donor who received a COVID-19 vaccine. The V and J genes are TRBV9 and TRBJ1-2; D is uncertain. Sequences were derived from CD4+ T cells from PBMCs cultured with HCoV-229E spike peptides, sampled after COVID-19 vaccination. CDR3 residues: CASSVFSETNYGYTF. As DNA, the CDR3 is TGTGCCAGCAGCGTATTTTCAGAGACTAACTATGGCTACACCTTC.